This T cell receptor (beta chain) was retrieved from a study of T cell responses to AZD1222 COVID-19 vaccine. For this clone: What it binds is not known.

Germline V gene sequence: CDR1 MNHEY, CDR2 SVGEGT. Between the trimmed V and J ends, which lost 5 bases and 2 bases, there was a span of 4 bases. CDR3 length equals 11 residues. It was second doses at about 4 or about 12 weeks that were pooled. Study findings and constraints: A rise in Spike-specific TCR breadth and depth followed two AZD1222 doses.

Generated by immunoSEQ multiplex PCR, the TCRdb table keeps only in-frame clones and is missing some. The table has about 120,000 clones, 88% seen once. The chain is built from TRBV6-2 or TRBV6-3 and TRBJ2-7; D call uncertain. The source was peripheral blood, collected 28 days after the second AZD1222 dose. The receptor's source is an adult who received the AZD1222 COVID-19 vaccine. Here the CDR3 reads CASSQAYEQYF. The DNA for the CDR3 is TGTGCCAGCAGTCAGGCCTACGAGCAGTACTTC.